This entry lists 22 T cell receptor beta chains sequenced from one sample in a study of blood T cell repertoires in COVID-19 (dated by TCRdb to the early 2020s). The protocol used for the library was the immunoSEQ multiplex PCR assay. As stored in TCRdb, this immuneACCESS dataset retains in-frame rearrangements with V and J assigned. A fraction of the clones does not appear; measured against another copy, unresolved V genes explain less than half of the discrepancy, and the remainder lacks a known reason. The sample has 100,000 to 150,000 clones on record, 70% to 85% of them singletons. The ten largest account for 17% of the sample. Sequences were obtained from peripheral blood. The source of these receptors is a woman aged 80 or over with acute or convalescent COVID-19.

This chain joins TRBV2 and TRBJ1-1; 8 nucleotides align to TRBD1. J gave up 3 bases and V 4 bases, and 1 base lay outside the gene matches. The CDR3 is 13 residues long. The germline CDR1 and CDR2 sequences are SNHLY and FYNNEI. The DNA of the CDR3 is TGTGCCAGCAGTGCAGGGGGCTACACTGAAGCTTTCTTT. Protein sequence: CASSAGGYTEAFF.

The chain employs TRBV2 and TRBJ1-4; the D is unclear. V lost 7 bases and J 8 bases, leaving 14 bases between the germline ends. The CDR3 has 13 amino acids. Germline V gives CDR1 SNHLY, CDR2 FYNNEI. The CDR3 region is CASIGGSSEKLFF. CDR3 bases: TGTGCCAGCATAGGCGGCAGTTCCGAAAAACTGTTTTTT.

The chain links TRBV4-3 to TRBJ1-1; weak D call: TRBD1 (5 bases). The V end was cut by 4 bases, the J end by 0 bases, with 12 bases between. The CDR3 runs to 15 residues. CDR1 and CDR2 from the germline V gene are LGHNA and YSLEER. The CDR3 nucleotides read TGCGCCAGCAGCCCACAACGGGGGATGAACACTGAAGCTTTCTTT. Amino acids: CASSPQRGMNTEAFF.

This clone was detected only a few times. The rearrangement uses TRBV29-1 and TRBJ1-1, with 7 bases that match TRBD1. The CDR3 extends over 13 amino acids. With 3 bases clipped from V and 5 bases from J, the junction kept 6 bases outside the gene matches. Germline V CDR1 and CDR2: SQVTM, ANQGSEA. CDR3 protein: CSVDGDRGTEAFF. Here the CDR3 DNA reads TGCAGCGTTGATGGGGACAGAGGGACTGAAGCTTTCTTT.

The genes are TRBV7-9 and TRBJ2-5, with a weak D call TRBD1 (5 bases). Trimming left V 1 base short and J 3 bases short, with 9 bases between. From germline, CDR1 is SEHNR and CDR2 FQNEAQ (reference sequence). The length of the CDR3 is 14 residues. DNA for the CDR3: TGTGCCAGCAGCTTAGGGGGCGTGAAAGAGACCCAGTACTTC. Amino acid sequence: CASSLGGVKETQYF.

The genes are TRBV7-2 and TRBJ1-2, with a weak D call TRBD1 (6 bases). The germline V gene has CDR1 SGHTA and CDR2 FQGNSA. This CDR3 is built from 16 residues. Trimming shortened V by 7 bases and J by 5 bases, and 23 bases separated the two germline ends. Here the CDR3 DNA reads TGTGCCAGCACCGAAGACGGCGGGGGCGCCACTTATGGCTACACCTTC. Its protein is CASTEDGGGATYGYTF.

The chain employs TRBV7-6 and TRBJ1-1, with D unclear. The V end lost 1 base, the J end lost 5 bases, and 14 bases lay between the germline ends. The V gene's germline CDR1 is SGHVS and CDR2 FNYEAQ. The CDR3 spans 15 residues. The CDR3 nucleotides read TGTGCCAGCAGCTTAGGTGAGGACTGGCGGACTGAAGCTTTCTTT. This translates into CASSLGEDWRTEAFF.

V is TRBV11-2 and J is TRBJ2-2; possibly TRBD2 for D (6 bases). V was trimmed by 1 base and J by 2 bases, leaving 20 bases between them. CDR1 SGHAT and CDR2 FQNNGV come from the germline V gene. CDR3 length: 19 amino acids. The CDR3 reads CASSLGLRGLNPNTGELFF. The CDR3 nucleotides read TGTGCCAGCAGCTTAGGACTGCGGGGACTTAACCCCAACACCGGGGAGCTGTTTTTT. Using reference TRBV11-2 and TRBJ2-2 for the parts outside the CDR3, the full variable domain is EAGVAQSPRYKIIEKRQSVAFWCNPISGHATLYWYQQILGQGPKLLIQFQNNGVVDDSQLPKDRFSAERLKGVDSTLKIQPAKLEDSAVYLCASSLGLRGLNPNTGELFFGEGSRLTVL.

The chain is built from TRBV9 and TRBJ1-2; D unclear. This CDR3 is built from 13 residues. CDR1 is SGDLS and CDR2 is YYNGEE in the germline V gene. The V and J ends lost 0 bases and 5 bases respectively, with 8 bases between them. Here the CDR3 DNA reads TGTGCCAGCAGCGTAGGTCTGTATTATGGCTACACCTTC. Protein product: CASSVGLYYGYTF.

This sequence joins TRBV19 and TRBJ1-4, with 9 bases matching TRBD1. The J segment lost 8 bases and the V segment lost 9 bases, leaving 10 bases of the junction unmatched. The CDR3 is made up of 14 amino acids. Germline values: CDR1 LNHDA, CDR2 SQIVND (reference sequence). The CDR3 nucleotides read TGTGCCAGCGGTCCGGGACAGGGACTGGAAAAACTGTTTTTT. Protein sequence: CASGPGQGLEKLFF.

The chain uses TRBV6-5 and TRBJ1-6; 7 positions match TRBD1. Trimming took 7 bases from V and 3 from J; bases not matched to a gene: 6. Germline V lookup: CDR1 MNHEY, CDR2 SVGAGI. CDR3 size: 15 residues. The CDR3 here is CASNTGAVYNSPLHF. CDR3 in DNA: TGTGCCAGCAATACAGGGGCTGTCTATAATTCACCCCTCCACTTT.

The chain recombines TRBV4-1 with TRBJ1-5; 10 bases agree with TRBD1. The V gene's germline CDR1 is MGHRA and CDR2 YSYEKL. J was trimmed by 6 bases and V by 3 bases; bases with no gene match: 5. The length of the CDR3 is 15 residues. Here the CDR3 DNA reads TGCGCCAGCAGCCAGAGACAGGGGGCCGGTCAGCCCCAGCATTTT. It codes for CASSQRQGAGQPQHF.

This clone was detected only a few times. The rearrangement uses TRBV6-6 and TRBJ1-6, with TRBD1 matching 7 bases. The CDR3 loop spans 14 amino acids. After removal of 8 bases from V and 6 bases from J, the junction contained 7 bases not matched to a gene. The germline V gene has CDR1 MNHNY and CDR2 SVGAGI (reference sequence). In DNA form, the CDR3 reads TGTGCCAGCCAACCACGACAGGGTAATTCACCCCTCCACTTT. Amino acid sequence: CASQPRQGNSPLHF.

The count of this clone is one. Here the CDR3 DNA reads TGTGCCAGCAGCTTAGCGCAGGACACTGAAGCTTTCTTT. Translation gives CASSLAQDTEAFF. V and J are TRBV7-8 and TRBJ1-1; D remains ambiguous. The CDR3 is 13 amino acids. Germline lookup yields CDR1 SGHVS and CDR2 FQNEAQ. V was cut by 0 bases and J by 3 bases, with 5 bases left in between.

This rearrangement joins TRBV3-1 (or the pseudogene TRBV3-2) to TRBJ2-7; D possibly corresponds to TRBD1 (6 bases). The CDR3 runs 17 residues. Between the trimmed V and J ends, which lost 1 base and 7 bases, there was a span of 23 bases. In germline, CDR1 is LGHDT, CDR2 YNNKEL (reference sequence). The CDR3 DNA reads as TGTGCCAGCAGCCAAGGTGGGTGGCAGGGGCCCTTGGGGGAGCAGTACTTC. This codes for CASSQGGWQGPLGEQYF.

The rearrangement joins TRBV21-1 to TRBJ2-1; the D segment call TRBD2 is taken from the table without a DNA check. TRBV21-1 constitutes a pseudogene. The CDR3 extends over 22 amino acids. The CDR3 reads CASTTMVGKTSGRALGYNEQFF. In DNA form, the CDR3 reads TGTGCCAGCACCACCATGGTGGGGAAGACTAGCGGGAGGGCCCTCGGCTACAATGAGCAGTTCTTC.

This clone has only one observation. V usage is TRBV19 and J usage is TRBJ1-5; D remains unclear. Germline V gene lookup returns CDR1 LNHDA and CDR2 SQIVND (reference sequence). The V end was cut by 8 bases, the J end by 1 base, with 12 bases between. The CDR3 loop spans 14 amino acids. The CDR3 DNA sequence: TGTGCCAGTGCGAATCCGGGGAGCAATCAGCCCCAGCATTTT. Its translation is CASANPGSNQPQHF.

The V gene is TRBV6-4, the J gene TRBJ2-1; maybe TRBD1 (5 bases). The CDR3 runs 15 residues. Deletions cut 3 bases from V and 0 bases from J, with 9 bases between. CDR1 and CDR2 from the germline V gene are MRHNA and SNTAGT. In DNA form, the CDR3 reads TGTGCCAGCAGTGAGACAGTTAGCTCCTACAATGAGCAGTTCTTC. This translates into CASSETVSSYNEQFF.

The V call is TRBV7-2, the J call TRBJ2-5; D not resolved. Looked up from germline, CDR1 is SGHTA and CDR2 is FQGNSA. Deletions cut 1 base from V and 5 bases from J, with 8 bases between. The CDR3 spans 13 residues. The CDR3 nucleotides are TGTGCCAGCAGCTTAGGCCCTAGGGAGACCCAGTACTTC. Its translation is CASSLGPRETQYF. Together with reference TRBV7-2 and TRBJ2-5, the CDR3 gives the full variable domain: GAGVSQSPSNKVTEKGKDVELRCDPISGHTALYWYRQSLGQGLEFLIYFQGNSAPDKSGLPSDRFSAERTGGSVSTLTIQRTQQEDSAVYLCASSLGPRETQYFGPGTRLLVL.

The chain recombines TRBV30 with TRBJ2-7; TRBD1 might be the D (6 bases). The CDR3 totals 13 residues. Germline assignment: CDR1 GTSNPN and CDR2 SVGIG (reference sequence). With 0 bases removed from V and 7 bases from J, the gap between germline ends came to 13 bases. The CDR3 region has the DNA TGTGCCTGGAGTGTAGCCCCAGGGGTAGAGCAGTACTTC. Protein product: CAWSVAPGVEQYF.

This chain links TRBV30 with TRBJ1-2, with 8 bases that match TRBD1. V shed 0 bases, J shed 8 bases, and the junction held 8 bases outside the gene matches. The CDR3 totals 14 residues. Germline V gene sequence: CDR1 GTSNPN, CDR2 SVGIG (reference sequence). CDR3 bases: TGTGCCTGGAGTGTACTCAGGACAGGGTTCGGCTACACCTTC. Protein: CAWSVLRTGFGYTF.

This chain links TRBV5-1 with TRBJ2-1; D possibly corresponds to TRBD2 (6 bases). The CDR3 spans 15 residues. V was shortened by 2 bases and J by 9 bases, with 18 bases between the two germline ends. CDR1 SGHRS and CDR2 YFSETQ come from the germline V gene. The CDR3 region has the DNA TGCGCCAGCAGCTTCAGGACTACCACTACAAGTGAGCAGTTCTTC. Encoded protein: CASSFRTTTTSEQFF.